This T cell receptor beta chain was recorded in a study of blood T cell repertoires in COVID-19. Study at large: The samples span acute and convalescent COVID-19 from the United States, Italy and Spain. T cells, B-cell-depleted T cells, or PBMCs supplied cDNA or gDNA.

The V end was cut by 1 base, the J end by 3 bases, with 16 bases between. CDR1 and CDR2 from the germline V gene are PRHDT and FYEKMQ (reference sequence). The CDR3 has 18 amino acids. Source study methods: Reference gene primer amplification gave estimated nucleated cell counts. Measured with immunoSEQ multiplex PCR; TCRdb has only the in-frame clones, and not every one. V, J and clone size are taken as reported in that table, and D and trimming were inferred from the DNA itself. The sample contains about 270,000 clones, roughly 85% of which appear only once. This clone was detected many times. This chain links TRBV13 with TRBJ1-6, with a possible D match to TRBD1 (6 bases). The specimen was peripheral blood. The receptor's source is a woman aged 18-35 years with acute or convalescent COVID-19. The CDR3 DNA reads as TGTGCCAGCAGCTTAGCTGTGAAGTCAGGGGACTATAATTCACCCCTCCACTTT. Translated: CASSLAVKSGDYNSPLHF.